Presented here are 5 T cell receptor beta chains from one specimen sequenced in a study of blood T cell repertoires in COVID-19. Assay used: immunoSEQ multiplex PCR; TCRdb lists only in-frame clones, some missing. The table lists some 200,000 clones, around 90% of them singletons. Specimen: peripheral blood. The source is a man between 50 and 59 years old with acute or convalescent COVID-19.

The rearrangement joins TRBV2 to TRBJ2-1, with 11 bases identical to TRBD2. In germline, CDR1 is SNHLY, CDR2 FYNNEI. This CDR3 region has 13 residues. The V segment lost 8 bases and the J segment 5 bases; nucleotides outside the gene matches: 2. Here the CDR3 DNA reads TGTGCCAGCCGACTAGCGGGAAACAATGAGCAGTTCTTC. It specifies CASRLAGNNEQFF.

The V and J genes are TRBV7-6 and TRBJ2-3; TRBD1 might be the D (7 bases). This CDR3 has 17 residues. CDR1 is SGHVS, CDR2 FNYEAQ, per germline. Trimming shortened V by 5 bases and J by 0 bases, and 18 bases separated the two germline ends. In nucleotides, the CDR3 is TGTGCCAGCAGCCCCTTAAGCAGGGGGACTAGCACAGATACGCAGTATTTT. Its protein product is CASSPLSRGTSTDTQYF.

This rearrangement joins TRBV6-5 to TRBJ2-3; 10 nucleotides line up with TRBD2. V gave up 7 bases and J gave up 2 bases; unmatched junction bases: 3. The CDR3 contains 14 residues. In germline, CDR1 is MNHEY, CDR2 SVGAGI. CDR3 sequence reads: CASTTSGNTDTQYF. CDR3 bases: TGTGCCAGCACCACTAGCGGGAACACAGATACGCAGTATTTT.

The chain carries TRBV18 and TRBJ1-1; tentative D call: TRBD1 (5 bases). Germline CDR1 is KGHSH and CDR2 is LQKENI. The V and J ends lost 3 bases and 4 bases respectively, with 12 bases between them. The CDR3 spans 14 residues. The CDR3 reads CASSPVVTGTEAFF. CDR3 coding DNA: TGTGCCAGCTCACCTGTGGTTACAGGCACTGAAGCTTTCTTT.

This chain joins TRBV6-5 and TRBJ2-7, with 7 bases identical to TRBD1. The CDR3 totals 13 residues. The germline V gene encodes CDR1 MNHEY and CDR2 SVGAGI. V shed 5 bases, J shed 4 bases, and the junction held 5 bases outside the gene matches. Written as DNA, the CDR3 is TGTGCCAGCAGTCCGGGACAGTGGTACGAGCAGTACGTC. Residues: CASSPGQWYEQYV.